A single sample gave rise to the 7 T cell receptor beta chains below, sequenced in a study of PD-1 blockade in classical Hodgkin lymphoma. Generated by immunoSEQ multiplex PCR, the TCRdb table keeps only in-frame clones and is missing some. The table shows around 23,000 clones, with 89% occurring only once. The time point here: newly diagnosed, previously untreated cHL patient sample. By magnetic negative selection, CD4+ T cells were purified from thawed PBMCs. The sample was CD4+ T cells from blood. These receptors came from a human donor with classical Hodgkin lymphoma.

V gene TRBV28 combines with J gene TRBJ1-5; 7 nucleotides match TRBD1. V trimming: 5 bases; J trimming: 5 bases; junction bases outside the gene matches: 9. Germline V lookup: CDR1 MDHEN, CDR2 SYDVKM. CDR3 length: 15 amino acids. DNA for the CDR3: TGTGCCAGCAGTGAACGGGACAGACTGGATCAGCCCCAGCATTTT. Its protein is CASSERDRLDQPQHF.

The chain has TRBV6-5 and TRBJ1-2, with D possibly matching TRBD1 (6 bases). The CDR3 is made up of 15 amino acids. The germline V and J ends were trimmed by 1 base and 5 bases, with 14 bases remaining between them. Germline V gene lookup returns CDR1 MNHEY and CDR2 SVGAGI. CDR3 residues: CASSYYAGDGYGYTF. CDR3 nucleotide sequence: TGTGCCAGCAGTTACTACGCAGGGGACGGTTATGGCTACACCTTC.

The rearrangement links TRBV29-1 to TRBJ1-2; 8 positions match TRBD1. The trim removed 5 bases at V and 4 bases at J, leaving 0 bases unmatched. Germline V gene data show CDR1 as SQVTM and CDR2 as ANQGSEA. This CDR3 is built from 11 residues. The CDR3 DNA reads TGCAGCGTTACAGGGGGCTATGGCTACACCTTC. Translation gives CSVTGGYGYTF.

The sample holds one count of this clone. V gene TRBV6-1 combines with J gene TRBJ2-2; D possibly corresponds to TRBD2 (6 bases). Germline CDR1 reads MNHNS; CDR2 reads SASEGT. V was trimmed by 3 bases and J by 3 bases, leaving 8 bases between them. The CDR3 is 14 residues long. The CDR3 protein is CASSDRRDTGELFF. CDR3 DNA: TGTGCCAGCAGTGACCGGAGGGACACCGGGGAGCTGTTTTTT.

The V and J genes are TRBV9 and TRBJ2-3; D may be TRBD2 (5 bases). V was trimmed by 3 bases and J by 3 bases, leaving 14 bases between them. The germline V gene has CDR1 SGDLS and CDR2 YYNGEE. This CDR3 is built from 15 residues. This CDR3 is CASSGHTRATDTQYF. DNA of the CDR3: TGTGCCAGCAGCGGACATACGCGGGCGACAGATACGCAGTATTTT.

The rearrangement links TRBV11-2 to TRBJ1-5; a possible D gene is TRBD1 (5 bases). Germline CDR1 is SGHAT and CDR2 is FQNNGV. V lost 1 base and J 2 bases, leaving 6 bases between the germline ends. The CDR3 loop spans 14 amino acids. The DNA of the CDR3 is TGTGCCAGCAGCTTAGTAGGGGGCAATCAGCCCCAGCATTTT. Translation: CASSLVGGNQPQHF.

This clone was recorded a few times. This CDR3 reads CASSQMGDSPLHF. CDR3 nucleotides: TGTGCCAGCAGCCAGATGGGGGATTCACCCCTCCACTTT. J is TRBJ1-6 and V is TRBV4-2; D is perhaps TRBD1 (5 bases). This CDR3 contains 13 residues. V was clipped by 3 bases and J by 8 bases, with 8 bases between them. Germline V gives CDR1 LGHNA, CDR2 YNFKEQ.